These T cell receptor beta chains were read from a single sample in a study of long-term antiretroviral therapy in people with HIV. Repertoires were generated with immunoSEQ multiplex PCR, while TCRdb's copy carries only in-frame clones and drops some. This sample has tens of thousands of clones; roughly four fifths occur once, and the top ten carry 23%. Here the sequenced sample was unsorted PBMCs, taken 0.4 years after starting antiretroviral therapy. The receptors were gathered from a man aged 50-59 years with HIV. The CDR3 runs from the conserved cysteine through the conserved F or W. D genes are given only for firm matches.

J gene: TRBJ2-7; V gene: TRBV7-2; D gene: NA; CDR3 protein: CASSLGGTVSSYEQYF
J gene: TRBJ1-4; V gene: TRBV11-2; D gene: TRBD1; CDR3 protein: CASSPDRGGVGARF
J gene: TRBJ1-1; V gene: TRBV4-1; D gene: NA; CDR3 protein: CASSQAALGGTEAFF
J gene: TRBJ2-7; V gene: TRBV28; D gene: NA; CDR3 protein: CASSPTGGRAYEQYF
J gene: TRBJ1-2; V gene: TRBV7-9; D gene: NA; CDR3 protein: CASSRIVYRESDYGYTF
J gene: TRBJ2-3; V gene: TRBV5-5; D gene: TRBD1; CDR3 protein: CASSFPGQGIADTQYF
J gene: TRBJ2-3; V gene: TRBV6-6; D gene: NA; CDR3 protein: CASNLGPYENTQYF
J gene: TRBJ1-3; V gene: TRBV7-9; D gene: NA; CDR3 protein: CASSLVGTDGNTIYF
J gene: TRBJ1-4; V gene: TRBV6-5; D gene: TRBD1; CDR3 protein: CASSPDRGRNEKLFF
J gene: TRBJ2-4; V gene: TRBV7-2; D gene: NA; CDR3 protein: CASSLKGGTENIQYF
J gene: TRBJ2-2; V gene: TRBV7-2; D gene: NA; CDR3 protein: CASSLSRDTGELFF
J gene: TRBJ2-6; V gene: TRBV9; D gene: NA; CDR3 protein: CASTIRDSGANVLTF
J gene: TRBJ1-2; V gene: TRBV29-1; D gene: TRBD1; CDR3 protein: CSVYRGPYGYTF
J gene: TRBJ2-1; V gene: TRBV2; D gene: NA; CDR3 protein: CASSEARLALNNEQFF
J gene: TRBJ2-1; V gene: TRBV7-9; D gene: TRBD1; CDR3 protein: CASSLVQGAGNEQFF
J gene: TRBJ2-1; V gene: TRBV5-1; D gene: TRBD2; CDR3 protein: CASSPGGGTNKGEQFF
J gene: TRBJ2-5; V gene: TRBV6-1; D gene: NA; CDR3 protein: CASSENIRGQETQYF
J gene: TRBJ1-5; V gene: TRBV27; D gene: NA; CDR3 protein: CASTPMGVPSNQPQHF
J gene: TRBJ1-1; V gene: TRBV25-1; D gene: NA; CDR3 protein: CASSESQVGEDTEAFF
J gene: TRBJ1-1; V gene: TRBV9; D gene: TRBD1; CDR3 protein: CASSGPGQMNTEAFF
J gene: TRBJ2-1; V gene: TRBV27; D gene: NA; CDR3 protein: CASSFRTGPYNEQFF
J gene: TRBJ1-1; V gene: TRBV28; D gene: TRBD1; CDR3 protein: CASSPLGTGPGTEAFF
J gene: TRBJ2-1; V gene: TRBV6-5; D gene: NA; CDR3 protein: CASSYSAENEQFF
J gene: TRBJ1-1; V gene: TRBV10-2; D gene: TRBD1; CDR3 protein: CASSERLGGPGIMNTEAFF
J gene: TRBJ2-2; V gene: TRBV11-3; D gene: NA; CDR3 protein: CASSISGTGELFF
J gene: TRBJ1-2; V gene: TRBV19; D gene: NA; CDR3 protein: CASRPLGLGEGSGYTF
J gene: TRBJ2-1; V gene: TRBV7-6; D gene: NA; CDR3 protein: CASSFDLYNEQFF
J gene: TRBJ2-7; V gene: TRBV9; D gene: NA; CDR3 protein: CASSVEGGWGATYEQYF
J gene: TRBJ1-6; V gene: TRBV2; D gene: NA; CDR3 protein: CASSGPNESPLHF
J gene: TRBJ2-7; V gene: TRBV2; D gene: TRBD1; CDR3 protein: CASSYDRESSYEQYF
J gene: TRBJ1-1; V gene: TRBV30; D gene: TRBD1; CDR3 protein: CAGTVMNTEAFF
J gene: TRBJ1-2; V gene: TRBV6-6; D gene: NA; CDR3 protein: CATLTWRARGEGYTF
J gene: TRBJ1-2; V gene: TRBV18; D gene: NA; CDR3 protein: CASSPDLVYGYTF
J gene: TRBJ1-1; V gene: TRBV5-4; D gene: NA; CDR3 protein: CASSFSPTGYTEAFF
J gene: TRBJ2-3; V gene: TRBV7-9; D gene: NA; CDR3 protein: CASSDPETRGAQYF
J gene: TRBJ2-3; V gene: TRBV10-3; D gene: TRBD2; CDR3 protein: CAISEVAGGASTDTQYF
J gene: TRBJ1-3; V gene: TRBV29-1; D gene: NA; CDR3 protein: CSVVVDLSGNTIYF